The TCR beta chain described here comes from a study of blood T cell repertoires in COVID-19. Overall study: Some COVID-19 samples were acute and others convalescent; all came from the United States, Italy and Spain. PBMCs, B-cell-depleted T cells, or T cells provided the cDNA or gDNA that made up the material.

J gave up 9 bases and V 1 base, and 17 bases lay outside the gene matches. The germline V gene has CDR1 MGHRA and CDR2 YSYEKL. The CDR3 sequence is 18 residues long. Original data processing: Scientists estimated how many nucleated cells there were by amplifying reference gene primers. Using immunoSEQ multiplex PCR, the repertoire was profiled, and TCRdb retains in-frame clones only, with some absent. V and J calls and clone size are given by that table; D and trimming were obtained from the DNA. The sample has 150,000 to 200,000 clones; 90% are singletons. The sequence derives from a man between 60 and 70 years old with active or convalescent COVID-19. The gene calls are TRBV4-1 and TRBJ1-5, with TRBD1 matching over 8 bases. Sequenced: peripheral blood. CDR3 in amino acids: CASSQVRFQTGAALPQHF. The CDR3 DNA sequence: TGCGCCAGCAGCCAAGTTCGGTTCCAGACAGGGGCCGCCCTGCCCCAGCATTTT.